Each of the 15 T cell receptor beta chains below was sequenced from the same sample in a study of blood T cell repertoires in COVID-19. The repertoire was sequenced with immunoSEQ multiplex PCR; TCRdb's copy has only in-frame clones and lacks some. The sample has about 280,000 clones; approximately 86% are singletons. Material: peripheral blood. These receptors came from a man between 18 and 29 years old with active or convalescent COVID-19.

This clone was recorded only once. The chain has TRBV3-1 (or the pseudogene TRBV3-2) and TRBJ2-5; D is perhaps TRBD1 (6 bases). V lost 2 bases and J 5 bases, leaving 18 bases between the germline ends. The length of the CDR3 is 16 residues. Germline V gives CDR1 LGHDT, CDR2 YNNKEL (reference sequence). The CDR3 sequence is CASSQPRQELVETQYF. CDR3 coding DNA: TGTGCCAGCAGCCAACCGCGACAGGAATTAGTTGAGACCCAGTACTTC.

The rearrangement joins TRBV4-1 to TRBJ2-7; 8 bases are shared with TRBD2. The V gene's germline CDR1 is MGHRA and CDR2 YSYEKL. Trimming at V came to 3 bases and at J to 2 bases, leaving 6 bases not matched to a gene. This CDR3 contains 15 residues. In nucleotides, the CDR3 is TGCGCCAGCAGCCAGCTGTCGGGGGGGACCTACGAGCAGTACTTC. It translates to CASSQLSGGTYEQYF.

A single count supports this clone. This rearrangement joins TRBV7-3 to TRBJ2-2; 10 bases fit TRBD2. Germline-derived CDR1 and CDR2 are SGHTA and FQGTGA. CDR3 size: 15 residues. Losses at the gene ends were 4 bases for V and 7 bases for J; bases not matched to a gene: 6. CDR3 region: CASSSGTSDIGELFF. CDR3 DNA sequence: TGTGCCAGCAGCTCCGGGACTAGCGATATCGGGGAGCTGTTTTTT.

The rearrangement links TRBV5-1 to TRBJ1-2, with D hard to call. The V end was cut by 2 bases, the J end by 8 bases, with 16 bases between. From germline, CDR1 is SGHRS and CDR2 YFSETQ. The CDR3 length is 14 residues. The CDR3 DNA is TGCGCCAGCAGCTTCAACCCCAGCGACGGGGGCTACACCTTC. It specifies CASSFNPSDGGYTF.

The CDR3 coding sequence is TGTGCCAGCAGCTTGAGTCCTAGCGGGCAAGAGACCCAGTACTTC. This encodes CASSLSPSGQETQYF. The chain recombines TRBV5-4 with TRBJ2-5; 8 bases are shared with TRBD2. Germline CDR1 and CDR2: SGHNT and YYREEE (reference sequence). V lost 1 base, J lost 2 bases, and 4 bases stayed unmatched. The CDR3 contains 15 residues.

The chain is built from TRBV10-2 and TRBJ2-7; 10 bases map to TRBD1. CDR1 is WSHSY and CDR2 is SAAADI in the germline V gene. The CDR3 is 14 amino acids. J gave up 3 bases and V 6 bases, and 5 bases lay outside the gene matches. The CDR3 sequence: CASRGTGANYEQYF. Written as DNA, the CDR3 is TGCGCCAGCAGGGGGACAGGGGCCAACTACGAGCAGTACTTC.

The chain joins TRBV19 to TRBJ2-2, with TRBD2 identical over 9 bases. Losses at the gene ends were 5 bases for V and 5 bases for J; bases not matched to a gene: 3. The CDR3 has 14 residues. CDR1 LNHDA and CDR2 SQIVND come from the germline V gene (reference sequence). The chain's CDR3 is CASSLAGYTGELFF. The CDR3 nucleotides read TGTGCCAGTAGTCTAGCGGGGTATACCGGGGAGCTGTTTTTT.

This chain joins TRBV6-5 and TRBJ1-1; 8 bases are a match to TRBD1. Unmatched junction bases numbered 6, after V lost 2 bases and J lost 4 bases. This CDR3 is built from 15 residues. Germline V gene data show CDR1 as MNHEY and CDR2 as SVGAGI. The CDR3 loop is CASSYQGARGTEAFF. The CDR3 DNA reads as TGTGCCAGCAGTTACCAGGGGGCGCGTGGCACTGAAGCTTTCTTT.

The chain couples TRBV7-8 to TRBJ1-4; a weak D match, TRBD1 (6 bases). The CDR3 length is 14 residues. The V gene's germline CDR1 is SGHVS and CDR2 FQNEAQ. Trimming removed 5 bases from V and 6 bases from J, with 13 bases in between. CDR3 loop: CASSQARGYEKLFF. In nucleotides, the CDR3 is TGTGCCAGCAGCCAAGCCAGGGGTTATGAAAAACTGTTTTTT.

This rearrangement joins TRBV27 to TRBJ2-2, with D perhaps matching TRBD1 (6 bases). V lost 6 bases and J lost 5, with 7 bases in between. Germline CDR1 is MNHEY and CDR2 is SMNVEV (reference sequence). CDR3 size: 12 residues. CDR3 region: CASRRGTGELFF. The CDR3 region has the DNA TGTGCCAGCAGGAGGGGGACCGGGGAGCTGTTTTTT.

The genes are TRBV6-6 and TRBJ2-7; TRBD1 matches at 8 bases. Germline V CDR1 and CDR2: MNHNY, SVGAGI (reference sequence). The CDR3 covers 14 residues. V shed 2 bases, J shed 5 bases, and the junction held 5 bases outside the gene matches. The CDR3 region has the DNA TGTGCCAGCAGTTACGAGACAGGGGCGGACGAGCAGTACTTC. Residues: CASSYETGADEQYF.

The chain couples TRBV7-8 to TRBJ2-7, with 8 bases identical to TRBD1. Germline values: CDR1 SGHVS, CDR2 FQNEAQ. CDR3 length: 15 residues. Trimming cost V 2 bases and J 3 bases; bases outside gene matches: 6. CDR3 region: CASSLSGTGHYEQYF. The CDR3 bases are TGTGCCAGCAGCTTATCCGGGACAGGCCACTACGAGCAGTACTTC.

The chain employs TRBV29-1 and TRBJ1-2; 7 nucleotides line up with TRBD1. The germline V gene encodes CDR1 SQVTM and CDR2 ANQGSEA. The junction had 6 bases not matched to a gene; V was cut back by 7 bases and J by 4 bases. CDR3 length: 12 amino acids. CDR3 region: CSAPQGSYGYTF. For the CDR3, the DNA is TGCAGCGCCCCACAGGGGAGCTATGGCTACACCTTC.

In this sample, this clone turned up once. The V call is TRBV3-1 (or the pseudogene TRBV3-2), the J call TRBJ2-1, with a possible D match to TRBD1 (5 bases). The CDR3 loop spans 14 amino acids. Trimming pared 0 bases from V and 4 bases from J, leaving 7 bases between. CDR1 LGHDT and CDR2 YNNKEL come from the germline V gene (reference sequence). For the CDR3, the DNA is TGTGCCAGCAGCCAAGACAGGGCTTACAATGAGCAGTTCTTC. It yields the protein CASSQDRAYNEQFF.

The rearrangement links TRBV13 to TRBJ2-3, with TRBD1 as a possible D gene (6 bases). Trimming stripped 5 bases from V and 2 bases from J, with 14 bases between. The germline V gene has CDR1 PRHDT and CDR2 FYEKMQ (reference sequence). CDR3 length: 15 amino acids. CDR3 sequence (DNA): TGTGCCAGCAGCGAGCAGGGGCTTAACACAGATACGCAGTATTTT. Amino acids: CASSEQGLNTDTQYF.